This T cell receptor beta chain appears in the sequencing data of a study of identical twins (dated by TCRdb to the mid-2010s). About the study as a whole: To test whether fetal clonotypes persist, this study deep-sequenced TCR alpha and beta repertoires from monozygotic twins, from unrelated adults of various ages, and from cord blood. Replicate twin experiments were performed at different times using different library preparation protocols to rule out contamination. Findings and caveats that apply to the study as a whole: Compared with coincidental sharing between unrelated individuals, out-of-frame TCR alpha sequences shared between twins had an excess of sequences with low generation probability. Recombination models systematically underestimated out-of-frame TCR alpha sharing in monozygotic twins but agreed with sharing between unrelated individuals. Abundant cord blood beta clonotypes carried fewer insertions; young adult naive repertoires showed a weaker similar trend, while memory repertoires showed none. In beta out-of-frame sequences, excess twin sharing was weaker, because having fewer shared sequences lowered the signal-to-noise ratio. Because the same donors could not be followed over many years, conclusions were based on cross-sectional statistical analysis. Invariant T cells such as MAIT and iNKT could partly confound zero-insertion analyses, although diverse VJ usage argued against such confounding for most clonotypes.

Only healthy Caucasian donors were included. The twin cohort consisted of three pairs of female monozygotic twins, all aged roughly 18 to 30 years. Positive isolation kits from Invitrogen were used to isolate the CD4+ and CD8+ T cell populations. Receptor amplification or capture employed 5' RACE. TCRdb lists the instrument as Illumina HiSeq 2000. Template switching introduced a universal primer binding site; the final cDNA contained a unique molecular identifier, enabling accurate counting of TCR cDNA molecules. Specific primers in the conserved constant-segment region were used to synthesize first-strand cDNA for TCR alpha and beta chains. To control for contamination, each cDNA library was double barcoded with a SMART-Mk sample barcode plus Illumina barcodes. Two successive PCR steps introduced TruSeq adapter sequences along with Illumina sample barcodes. Sequencing of the TCR alpha and beta cDNA libraries was done on the Illumina HiSeq platform using custom primers. Turning to the authors' computational methods: Unique molecular identifiers were extracted from raw reads with MiGEC, and CDR3 positions were determined with MiXCR. For each individual, recombination models were inferred using an EM algorithm with the repgenHMM and IGoR tools. The analysis of shared clonotypes was done with the tcR package in R, with sharing normalized by the product of cloneset sizes. Out-of-frame nonproductive sequences were analyzed to study raw recombination free of thymic and clonal selection effects. TCRdb cleaned the public reads at Q25 with fastp, built clones with MiXCR and kept in-frame beta chains. Each entry merges the rows of one CDR3 protein and shows their most common DNA and genes. TCRdb, not the authors, supplied the V and J calls. This sample holds roughly 350,000 distinct CDR3 sequences; roughly 12% were observed only once. Approximately 7.5% of the sample rests with the top ten.

The CDR3 covers 15 residues, taking in both the cysteine and the phenylalanine. This entry keeps only the CDR3 DNA: 45 bases, framed from base 1. Deletion took 4 bases off V and 4 bases off J, with a span of 19 bases between the germline ends. CDR1 and CDR2 were assigned from the germline V gene as SQVTM and ANQGSEA. Points on this clonotype: Its antigen is still unknown. The record has no base qualities; no much larger clone is one base away.

These sequences were also reported in another study, on yellow fever vaccine responses in identical twins. Per the second study: The T cell response to vaccination in identical twins was reported by the authors to appear partly convergent and partly personalized. The study precisely tracked vaccine-responding T cell clones in identical twins.

The sequence links TRBV29-1 to TRBJ1-1; possibly the D gene is TRBD1, per 5 matching bases. The material sequenced was CD8+ T cells sorted from blood. The clonotype originates from a woman under 30 in good health. The DNA reads TGCAGCGTTGGGGCATCACTTGATGGGGGCACTGAAGCTTTCTTT. This codes for CSVGASLDGGTEAFF.